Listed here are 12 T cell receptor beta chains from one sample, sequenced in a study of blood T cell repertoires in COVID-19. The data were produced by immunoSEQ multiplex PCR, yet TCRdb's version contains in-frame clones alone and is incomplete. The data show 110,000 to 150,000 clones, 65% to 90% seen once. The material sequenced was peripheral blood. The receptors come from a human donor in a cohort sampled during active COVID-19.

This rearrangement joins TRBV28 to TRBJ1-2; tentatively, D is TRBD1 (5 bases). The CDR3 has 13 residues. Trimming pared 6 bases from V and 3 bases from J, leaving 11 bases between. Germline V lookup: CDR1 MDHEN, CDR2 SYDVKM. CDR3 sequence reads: CASRLGGDYGYTF. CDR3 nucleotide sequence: TGTGCCAGCAGGTTGGGAGGGGACTATGGCTACACCTTC.

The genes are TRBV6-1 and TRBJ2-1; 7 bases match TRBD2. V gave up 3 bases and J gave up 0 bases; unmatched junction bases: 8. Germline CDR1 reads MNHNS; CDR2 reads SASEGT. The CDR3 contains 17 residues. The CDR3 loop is CASSDPGERGSYNEQFF. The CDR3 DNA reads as TGTGCCAGCAGTGACCCCGGGGAGCGGGGCTCCTACAATGAGCAGTTCTTC.

CDR3 region: CATSRDPADSYNEQFF. The CDR3 region has the DNA TGTGCCACCAGCAGAGATCCGGCGGACTCCTACAATGAGCAGTTCTTC. The V gene is TRBV15, the J gene TRBJ2-1, with unresolved D. Germline lookup yields CDR1 LNHNV and CDR2 YYDKDF (reference sequence). Trimming took off 0 bases at V and 0 bases at J, with 9 bases between the two ends. This CDR3 is built from 16 residues.

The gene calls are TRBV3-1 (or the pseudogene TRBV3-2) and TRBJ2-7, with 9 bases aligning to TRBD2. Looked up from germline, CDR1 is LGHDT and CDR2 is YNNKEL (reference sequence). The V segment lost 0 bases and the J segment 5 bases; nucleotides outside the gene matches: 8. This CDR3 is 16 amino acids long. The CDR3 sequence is CASSQEGRRLADEQYF. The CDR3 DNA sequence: TGTGCCAGCAGCCAAGAGGGCAGGAGACTAGCGGACGAGCAGTACTTC.

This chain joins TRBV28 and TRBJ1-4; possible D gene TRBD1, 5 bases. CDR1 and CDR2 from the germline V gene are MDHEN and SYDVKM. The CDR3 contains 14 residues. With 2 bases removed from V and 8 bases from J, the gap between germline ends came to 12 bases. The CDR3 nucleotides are TGTGCCAGCAGTTTAGGGGGGATAGAAGAAAAACTGTTTTTT. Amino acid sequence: CASSLGGIEEKLFF.

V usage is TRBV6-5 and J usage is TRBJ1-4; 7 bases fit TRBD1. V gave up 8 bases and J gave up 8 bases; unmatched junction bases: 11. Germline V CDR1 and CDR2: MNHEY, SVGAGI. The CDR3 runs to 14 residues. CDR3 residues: CASCSGGNGEKLFF. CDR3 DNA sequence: TGTGCCAGCTGTTCAGGGGGTAATGGCGAAAAACTGTTTTTT.

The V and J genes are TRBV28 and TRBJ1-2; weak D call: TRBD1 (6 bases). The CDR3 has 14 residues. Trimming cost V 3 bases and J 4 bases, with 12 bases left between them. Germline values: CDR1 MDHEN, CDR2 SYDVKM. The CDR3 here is CASSLVDSLYGYTF. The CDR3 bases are TGTGCCAGCAGTTTGGTGGACAGCCTCTATGGCTACACCTTC.

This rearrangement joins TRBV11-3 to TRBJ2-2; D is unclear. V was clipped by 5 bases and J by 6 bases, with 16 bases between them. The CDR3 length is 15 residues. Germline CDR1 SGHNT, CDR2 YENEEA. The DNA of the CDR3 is TGTGCCAGCAGCGCTACTCCCCACGCACCCGGGGAGCTGTTTTTT. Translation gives CASSATPHAPGELFF. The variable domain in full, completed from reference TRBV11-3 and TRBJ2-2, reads EAGVVQSPRYKIIEKKQPVAFWCNPISGHNTLYWYLQNLGQGPELLIRYENEEAVDDSQLPKDRFSAERLKGVDSTLKIQPAELGDSAVYLCASSATPHAPGELFFGEGSRLTVL.

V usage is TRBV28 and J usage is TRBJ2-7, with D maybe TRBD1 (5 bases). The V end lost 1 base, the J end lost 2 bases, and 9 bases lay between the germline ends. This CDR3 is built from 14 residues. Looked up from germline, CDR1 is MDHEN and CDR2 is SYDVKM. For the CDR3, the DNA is TGTGCCAGCAGTTTATTGCAGGGCCCCTACGAGCAGTACTTC. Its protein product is CASSLLQGPYEQYF.

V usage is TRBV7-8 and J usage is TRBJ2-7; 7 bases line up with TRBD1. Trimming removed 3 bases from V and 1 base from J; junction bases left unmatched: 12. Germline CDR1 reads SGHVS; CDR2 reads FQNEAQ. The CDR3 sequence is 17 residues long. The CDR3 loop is CASSFGEGAPLSYEQYF. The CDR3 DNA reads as TGTGCCAGCAGCTTCGGAGAGGGGGCTCCTCTGTCCTACGAGCAGTACTTC.

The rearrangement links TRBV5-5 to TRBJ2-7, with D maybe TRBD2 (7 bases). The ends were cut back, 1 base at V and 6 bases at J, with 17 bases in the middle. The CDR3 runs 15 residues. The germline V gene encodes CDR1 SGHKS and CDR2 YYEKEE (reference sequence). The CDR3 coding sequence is TGTGCCAGCAGCTTGTTATCGAGGGGGAGGGGCGAGCAGTACTTC. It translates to CASSLLSRGRGEQYF.

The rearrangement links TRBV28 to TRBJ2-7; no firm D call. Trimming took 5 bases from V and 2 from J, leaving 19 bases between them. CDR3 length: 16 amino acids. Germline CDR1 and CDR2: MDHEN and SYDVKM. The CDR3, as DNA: TGTGCCAGCAGTGACCAGGTGGTTACTCTTCCCTACGAGCAGTACTTC. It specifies CASSDQVVTLPYEQYF. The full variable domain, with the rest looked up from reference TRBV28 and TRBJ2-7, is DVKVTQSSRYLVKRTGEKVFLECVQDMDHENMFWYRQDPGLGLRLIYFSYDVKMKEKGDIPEGYSVSREKKERFSLILESASTNQTSMYLCASSDQVVTLPYEQYFGPGTRLTVT.